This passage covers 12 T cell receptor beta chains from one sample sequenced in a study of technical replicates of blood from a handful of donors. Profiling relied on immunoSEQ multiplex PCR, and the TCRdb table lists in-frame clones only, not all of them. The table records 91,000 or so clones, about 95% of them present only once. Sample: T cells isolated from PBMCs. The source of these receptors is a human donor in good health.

The CDR3 protein is CASSLGQGPRNGYTF. For the CDR3, the DNA is TGTGCCAGCAGCTTAGGTCAAGGCCCGAGGAATGGCTACACCTTC. V usage is TRBV7-9 and J usage is TRBJ1-2; the D is unclear. Trimming cost V 1 base and J 6 bases, with 15 bases left between them. This CDR3 has 15 residues. Looked up from germline, CDR1 is SEHNR and CDR2 is FQNEAQ (reference sequence).

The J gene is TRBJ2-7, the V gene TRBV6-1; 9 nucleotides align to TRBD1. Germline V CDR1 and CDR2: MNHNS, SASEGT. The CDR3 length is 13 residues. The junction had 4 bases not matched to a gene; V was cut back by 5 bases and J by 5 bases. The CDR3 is CASSRTGENEQYF. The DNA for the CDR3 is TGTGCCAGCAGTAGGACAGGGGAGAACGAGCAGTACTTC.

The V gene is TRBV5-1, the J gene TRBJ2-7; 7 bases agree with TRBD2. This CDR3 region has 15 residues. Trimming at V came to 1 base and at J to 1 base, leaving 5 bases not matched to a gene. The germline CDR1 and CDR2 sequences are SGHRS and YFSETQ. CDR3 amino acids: CASSLLSSGSYEQYF. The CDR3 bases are TGCGCCAGCAGCTTGTTGTCTAGCGGTTCCTACGAGCAGTACTTC.

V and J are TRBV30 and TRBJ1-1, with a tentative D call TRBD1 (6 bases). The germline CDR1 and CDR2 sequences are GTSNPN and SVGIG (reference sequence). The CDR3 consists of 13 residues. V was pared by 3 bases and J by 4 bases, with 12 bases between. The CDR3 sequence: CAWRPGHSTEAFF. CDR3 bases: TGTGCCTGGAGGCCGGGACACTCCACTGAAGCTTTCTTT.

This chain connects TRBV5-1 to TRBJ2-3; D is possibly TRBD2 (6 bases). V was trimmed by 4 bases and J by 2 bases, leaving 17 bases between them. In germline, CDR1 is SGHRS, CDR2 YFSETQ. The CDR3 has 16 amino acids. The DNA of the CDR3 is TGCGCCAGCAGCGTGACGCGGGACCGAAACACAGATACGCAGTATTTT. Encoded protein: CASSVTRDRNTDTQYF.

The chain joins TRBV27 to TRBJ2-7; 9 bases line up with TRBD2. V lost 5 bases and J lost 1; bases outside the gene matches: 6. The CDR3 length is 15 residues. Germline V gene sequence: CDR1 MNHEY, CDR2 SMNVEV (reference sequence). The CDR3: CASSVLAGGSYEQYF. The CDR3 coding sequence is TGTGCCAGCAGTGTCCTTGCGGGAGGGTCCTACGAGCAGTACTTC.

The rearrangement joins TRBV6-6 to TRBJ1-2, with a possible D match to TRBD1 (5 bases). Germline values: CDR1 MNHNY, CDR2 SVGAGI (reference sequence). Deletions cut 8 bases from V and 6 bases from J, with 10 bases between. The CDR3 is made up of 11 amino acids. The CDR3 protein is CASFAGNGYTF. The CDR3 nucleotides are TGTGCCAGCTTTGCAGGGAATGGCTACACCTTC.

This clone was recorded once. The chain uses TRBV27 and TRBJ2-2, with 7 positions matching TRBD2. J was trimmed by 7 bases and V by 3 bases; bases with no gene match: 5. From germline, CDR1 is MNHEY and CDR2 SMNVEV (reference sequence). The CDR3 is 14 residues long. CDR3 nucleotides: TGTGCCAGCAGTTTTCAGCGGGGCCTCGGGGAGCTGTTTTTT. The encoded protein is CASSFQRGLGELFF.

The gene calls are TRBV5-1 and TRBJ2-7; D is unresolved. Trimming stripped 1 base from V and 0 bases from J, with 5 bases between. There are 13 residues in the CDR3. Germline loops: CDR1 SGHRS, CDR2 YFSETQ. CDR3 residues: CASSLTSSYEQYF. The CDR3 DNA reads TGCGCCAGCAGCTTGACAAGCTCCTACGAGCAGTACTTC. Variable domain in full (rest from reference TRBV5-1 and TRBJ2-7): KAGVTQTPRYLIKTRGQQVTLSCSPISGHRSVSWYQQTPGQGLQFLFEYFSETQRNKGNFPGRFSGRQFSNSRSEMNVSTLELGDSALYLCASSLTSSYEQYFGPGTRLTVT.

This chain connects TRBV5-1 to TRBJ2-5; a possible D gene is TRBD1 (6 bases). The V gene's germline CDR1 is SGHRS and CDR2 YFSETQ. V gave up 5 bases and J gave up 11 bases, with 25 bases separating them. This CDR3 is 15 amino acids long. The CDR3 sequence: CASRTGPGSDGEQYF. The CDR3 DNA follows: TGCGCCAGCAGGACAGGTCCGGGTTCTGATGGGGAGCAGTACTTC.

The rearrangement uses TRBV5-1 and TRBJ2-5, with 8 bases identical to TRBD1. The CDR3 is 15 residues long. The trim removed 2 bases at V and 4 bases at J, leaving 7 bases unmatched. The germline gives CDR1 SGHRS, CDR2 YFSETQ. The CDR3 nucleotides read TGCGCCAGCAGCTTAGGACAGGGTAGGGGAGAGACCCAGTACTTC. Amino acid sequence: CASSLGQGRGETQYF.

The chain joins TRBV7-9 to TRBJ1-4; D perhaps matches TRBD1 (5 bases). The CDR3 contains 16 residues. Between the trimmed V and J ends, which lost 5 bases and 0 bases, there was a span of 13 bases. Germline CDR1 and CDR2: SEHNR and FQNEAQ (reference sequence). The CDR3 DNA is TGTGCCAGCAGCCCGGGACTTTTGACAACTAATGAAAAACTGTTTTTT. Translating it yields CASSPGLLTTNEKLFF.